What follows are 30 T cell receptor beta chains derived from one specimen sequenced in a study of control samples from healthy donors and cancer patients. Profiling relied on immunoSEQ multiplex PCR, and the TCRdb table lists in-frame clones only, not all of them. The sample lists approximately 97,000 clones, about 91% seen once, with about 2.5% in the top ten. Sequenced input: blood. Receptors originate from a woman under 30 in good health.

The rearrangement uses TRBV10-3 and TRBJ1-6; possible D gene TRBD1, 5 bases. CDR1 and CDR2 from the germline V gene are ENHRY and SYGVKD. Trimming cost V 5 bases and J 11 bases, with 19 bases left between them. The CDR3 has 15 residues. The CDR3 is CAISLKGPGGAPLHF. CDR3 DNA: TGTGCCATCAGTTTAAAGGGACCCGGTGGGGCACCCCTCCACTTT.

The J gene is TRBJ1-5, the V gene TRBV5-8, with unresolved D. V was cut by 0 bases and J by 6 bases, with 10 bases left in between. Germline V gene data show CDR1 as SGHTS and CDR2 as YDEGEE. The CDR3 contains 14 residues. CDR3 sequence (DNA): TGTGCCAGCAGCTTGGATCAGGCTCCTCAGCCCCAGCATTTT. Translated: CASSLDQAPQPQHF. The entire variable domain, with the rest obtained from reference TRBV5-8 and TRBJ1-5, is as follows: EAGVTQSPTHLIKTRGQQATLRCSPISGHTSVYWYQQALGLGLQFLLWYDEGEERNRGNFPPRFSGRQFPNYSSELNVNALELEDSALYLCASSLDQAPQPQHFGDGTRLSIL.

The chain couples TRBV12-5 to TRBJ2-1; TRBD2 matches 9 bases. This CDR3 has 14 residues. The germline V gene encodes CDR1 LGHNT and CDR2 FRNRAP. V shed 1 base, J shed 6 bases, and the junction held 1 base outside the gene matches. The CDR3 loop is CASGLGLAANEQFF. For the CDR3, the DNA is TGTGCTAGTGGTTTGGGACTAGCGGCCAATGAGCAGTTCTTC.

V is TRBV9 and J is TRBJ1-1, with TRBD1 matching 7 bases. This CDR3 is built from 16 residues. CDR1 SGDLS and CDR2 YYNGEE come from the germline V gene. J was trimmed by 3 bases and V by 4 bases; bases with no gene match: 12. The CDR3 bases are TGTGCCAGCAGCCCCGGGACAGCGAGAACCTACACTGAAGCTTTCTTT. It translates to CASSPGTARTYTEAFF.

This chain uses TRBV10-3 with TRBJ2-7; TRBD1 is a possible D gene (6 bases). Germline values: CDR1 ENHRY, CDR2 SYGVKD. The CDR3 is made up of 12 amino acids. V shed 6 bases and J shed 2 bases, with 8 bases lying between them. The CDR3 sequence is CAISRGAYEQYF. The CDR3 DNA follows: TGTGCCATCAGCAGGGGCGCCTACGAGCAGTACTTC.

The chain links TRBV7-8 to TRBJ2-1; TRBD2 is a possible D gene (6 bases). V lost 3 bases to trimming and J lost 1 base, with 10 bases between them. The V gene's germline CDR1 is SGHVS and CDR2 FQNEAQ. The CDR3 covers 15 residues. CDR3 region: CASSFQGRSYNEQFF. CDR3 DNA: TGTGCCAGCAGCTTCCAAGGGAGGTCCTACAATGAGCAGTTCTTC.

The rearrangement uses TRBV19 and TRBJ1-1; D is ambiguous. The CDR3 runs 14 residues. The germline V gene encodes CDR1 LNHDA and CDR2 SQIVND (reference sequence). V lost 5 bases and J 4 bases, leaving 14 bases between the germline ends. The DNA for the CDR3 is TGTGCCAGTAGTTGGGTGCACGAGGGCACTGAAGCTTTCTTT. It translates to CASSWVHEGTEAFF.

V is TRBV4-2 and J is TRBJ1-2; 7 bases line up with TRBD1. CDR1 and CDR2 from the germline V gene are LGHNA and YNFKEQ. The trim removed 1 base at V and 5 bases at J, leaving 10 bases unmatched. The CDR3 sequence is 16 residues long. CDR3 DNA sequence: TGTGCCAGCAGCCAAGCGGGGCAGGGGGGTCGGTATGGCTACACCTTC. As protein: CASSQAGQGGRYGYTF.

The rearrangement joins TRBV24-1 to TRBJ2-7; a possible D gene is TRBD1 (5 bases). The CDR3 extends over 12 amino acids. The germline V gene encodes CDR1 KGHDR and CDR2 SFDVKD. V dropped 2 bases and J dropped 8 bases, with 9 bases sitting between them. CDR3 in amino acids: CATSDSGFQQYF. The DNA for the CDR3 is TGTGCCACCAGTGATTCAGGGTTCCAGCAGTACTTC.

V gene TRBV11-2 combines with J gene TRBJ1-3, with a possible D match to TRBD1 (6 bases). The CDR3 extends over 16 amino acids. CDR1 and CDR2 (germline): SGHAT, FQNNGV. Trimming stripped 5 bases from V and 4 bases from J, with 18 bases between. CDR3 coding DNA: TGTGCCAGCAGCCGACGCACCCAGGGGTCCGGAAACACCATATATTTT. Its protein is CASSRRTQGSGNTIYF.

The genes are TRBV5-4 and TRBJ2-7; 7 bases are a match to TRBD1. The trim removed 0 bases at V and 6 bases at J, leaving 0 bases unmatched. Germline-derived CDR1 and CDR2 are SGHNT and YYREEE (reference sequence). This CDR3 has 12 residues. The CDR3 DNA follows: TGTGCCAGCAGCTTGGACAGGGGCGAGCAGTACTTC. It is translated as CASSLDRGEQYF.

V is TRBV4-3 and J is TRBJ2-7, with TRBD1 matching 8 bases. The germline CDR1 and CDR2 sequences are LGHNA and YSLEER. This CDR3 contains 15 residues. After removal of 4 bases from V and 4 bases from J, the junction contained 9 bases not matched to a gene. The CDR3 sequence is CASSPQDRGPYEQYF. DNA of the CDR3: TGCGCCAGCAGCCCCCAAGACAGGGGTCCTTACGAGCAGTACTTC.

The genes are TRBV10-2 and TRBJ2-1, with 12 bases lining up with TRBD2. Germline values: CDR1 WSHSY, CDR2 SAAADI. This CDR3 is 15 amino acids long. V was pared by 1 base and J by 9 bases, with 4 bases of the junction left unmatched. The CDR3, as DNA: TGCGCCAGCAGTGAGTGGACTAGCGGGAAGGCTGAGCAGTTCTTC. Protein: CASSEWTSGKAEQFF.

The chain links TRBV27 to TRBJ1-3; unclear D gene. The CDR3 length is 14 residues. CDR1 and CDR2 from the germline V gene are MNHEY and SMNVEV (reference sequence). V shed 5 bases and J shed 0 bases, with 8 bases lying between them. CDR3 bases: TGTGCCAGCAGTCCCCAGATCTCTGGAAACACCATATATTTT. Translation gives CASSPQISGNTIYF.

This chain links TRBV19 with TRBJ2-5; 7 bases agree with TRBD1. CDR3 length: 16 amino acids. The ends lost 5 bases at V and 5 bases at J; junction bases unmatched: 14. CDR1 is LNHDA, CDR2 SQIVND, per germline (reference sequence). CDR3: CASSPTGFGKGETQYF. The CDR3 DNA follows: TGTGCCAGTAGTCCGACAGGGTTTGGAAAGGGGGAGACCCAGTACTTC. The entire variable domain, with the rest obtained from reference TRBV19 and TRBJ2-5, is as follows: DGGITQSPKYLFRKEGQNVTLSCEQNLNHDAMYWYRQDPGQGLRLIYYSQIVNDFQKGDIAEGYSVSREKKESFPLTVTSAQKNPTAFYLCASSPTGFGKGETQYFGPGTRLLVL.

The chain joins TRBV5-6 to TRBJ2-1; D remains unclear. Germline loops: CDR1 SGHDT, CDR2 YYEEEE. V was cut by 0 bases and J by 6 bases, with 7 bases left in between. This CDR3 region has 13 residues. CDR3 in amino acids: CASSLDSPNEQFF. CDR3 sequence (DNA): TGTGCCAGCAGCTTGGACTCACCCAATGAGCAGTTCTTC.

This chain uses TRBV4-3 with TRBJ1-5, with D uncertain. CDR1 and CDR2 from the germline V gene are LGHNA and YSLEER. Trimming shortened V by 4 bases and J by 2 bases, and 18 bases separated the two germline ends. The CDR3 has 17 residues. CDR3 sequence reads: CASSPTSGPVGNQPQHF. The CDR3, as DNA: TGCGCCAGCAGCCCTACTTCAGGCCCAGTAGGCAATCAGCCCCAGCATTTT.

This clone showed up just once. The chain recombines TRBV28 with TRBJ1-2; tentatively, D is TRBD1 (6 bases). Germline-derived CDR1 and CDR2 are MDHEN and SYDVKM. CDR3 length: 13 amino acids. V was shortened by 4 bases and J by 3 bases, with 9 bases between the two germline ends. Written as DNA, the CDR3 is TGTGCCAGCAGTTCACAGGGTGACTATGGCTACACCTTC. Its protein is CASSSQGDYGYTF.

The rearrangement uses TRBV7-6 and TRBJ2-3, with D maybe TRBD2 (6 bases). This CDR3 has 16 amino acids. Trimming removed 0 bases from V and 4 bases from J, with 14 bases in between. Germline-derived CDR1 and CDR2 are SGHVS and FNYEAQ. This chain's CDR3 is CASSLAFLREADTQYF. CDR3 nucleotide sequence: TGTGCCAGCAGCTTAGCTTTTTTGAGGGAGGCAGATACGCAGTATTTT.

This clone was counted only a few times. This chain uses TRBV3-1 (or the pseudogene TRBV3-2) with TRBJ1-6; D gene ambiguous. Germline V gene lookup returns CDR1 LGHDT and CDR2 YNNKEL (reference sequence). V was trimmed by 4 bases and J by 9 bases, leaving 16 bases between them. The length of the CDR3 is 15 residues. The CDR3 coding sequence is TGTGCCAGCAGCCCTGTGGGGTTAGGGATTTCACCCCTCCACTTT. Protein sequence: CASSPVGLGISPLHF.

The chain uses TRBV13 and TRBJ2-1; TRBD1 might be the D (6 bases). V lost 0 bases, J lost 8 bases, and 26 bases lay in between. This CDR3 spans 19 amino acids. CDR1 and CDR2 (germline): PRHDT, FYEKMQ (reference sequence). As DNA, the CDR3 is TGTGCCAGCAGCTTAGGAGGCCGACCTCTGTGGGACATCGGGGATGAGCAGTTCTTC. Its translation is CASSLGGRPLWDIGDEQFF.

The CDR3 nucleotides are TGTGCCAGCAGCTCAGCGGGACGATACAATGAGCAGTTCTTC. It is translated as CASSSAGRYNEQFF. The rearrangement joins TRBV11-3 to TRBJ2-1, with 7 bases matching TRBD2. Germline V CDR1 and CDR2: SGHNT, YENEEA. The V segment lost 4 bases and the J segment 4 bases; nucleotides outside the gene matches: 4. This CDR3 is built from 14 residues.

CDR3 amino acids: CASTPLGSGANVLTF. DNA of the CDR3: TGTGCCAGCACCCCCTTGGGTTCCGGGGCCAACGTCCTGACTTTC. This chain uses TRBV27 with TRBJ2-6; D remains unclear. V lost 7 bases and J lost 4, with 14 bases in between. CDR3 length equals 15 residues. Germline values: CDR1 MNHEY, CDR2 SMNVEV (reference sequence).

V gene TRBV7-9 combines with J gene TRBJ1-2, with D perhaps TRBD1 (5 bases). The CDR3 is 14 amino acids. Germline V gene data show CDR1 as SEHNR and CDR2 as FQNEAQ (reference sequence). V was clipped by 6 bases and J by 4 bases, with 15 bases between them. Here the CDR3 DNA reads TGTGCCAGCAGTTTATCACAGGTTGGCTATGGCTACACCTTC. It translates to CASSLSQVGYGYTF.

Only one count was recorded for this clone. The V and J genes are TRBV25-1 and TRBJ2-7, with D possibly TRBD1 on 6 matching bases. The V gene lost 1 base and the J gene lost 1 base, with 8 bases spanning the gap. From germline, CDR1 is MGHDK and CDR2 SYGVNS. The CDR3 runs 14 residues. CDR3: CASSESRGSYEQYF. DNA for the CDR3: TGTGCCAGCAGTGAATCGAGGGGGTCCTACGAGCAGTACTTC.

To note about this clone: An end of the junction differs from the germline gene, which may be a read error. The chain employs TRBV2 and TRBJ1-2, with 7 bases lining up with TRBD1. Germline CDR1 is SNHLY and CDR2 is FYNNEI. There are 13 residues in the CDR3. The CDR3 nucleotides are TGTGCCAGCAGGGAAGACAGGGCCTATGGCTACACCTTC. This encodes CASREDRAYGYTF. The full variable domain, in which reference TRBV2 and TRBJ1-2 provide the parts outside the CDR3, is EPEVTQTPSHQVTQMGQEVILRCVPISNHLYFYWYRQILGQKVEFLVSFYNNEISEKSEIFDDQFSVERPDGSNFTLKIRSTKLEDSAMYFCASREDRAYGYTFGSGTRLTVV.

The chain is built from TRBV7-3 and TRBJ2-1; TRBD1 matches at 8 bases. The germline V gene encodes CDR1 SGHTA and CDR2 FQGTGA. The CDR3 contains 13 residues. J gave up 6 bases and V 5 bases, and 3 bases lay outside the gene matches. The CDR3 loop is CASSMDRANEQFF. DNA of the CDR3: TGTGCCAGCAGCATGGACAGGGCCAATGAGCAGTTCTTC.

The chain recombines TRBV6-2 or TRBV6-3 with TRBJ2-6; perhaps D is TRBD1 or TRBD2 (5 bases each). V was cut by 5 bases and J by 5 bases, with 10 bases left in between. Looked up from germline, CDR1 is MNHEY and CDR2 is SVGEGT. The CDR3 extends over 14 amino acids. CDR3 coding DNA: TGTGCCAGCAGTAGGGACGGGTGGGCCAACGTCCTGACTTTC. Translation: CASSRDGWANVLTF.

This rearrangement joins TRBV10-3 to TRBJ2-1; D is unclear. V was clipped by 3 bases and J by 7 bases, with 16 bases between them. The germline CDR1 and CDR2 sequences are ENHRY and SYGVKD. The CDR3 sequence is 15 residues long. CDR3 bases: TGTGCCATCAGTGACCGCGGACCTAGTTTGAATGAGCAGTTCTTC. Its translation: CAISDRGPSLNEQFF.

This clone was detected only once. The CDR3 sequence is CASSLYGGIGGAFF. DNA of the CDR3: TGTGCCAGCAGCTTATATGGGGGTATTGGGGGAGCTTTCTTT. The chain combines TRBV5-5 with TRBJ1-1; TRBD1 is a possible D gene (5 bases). This CDR3 region has 14 residues. The germline V gene encodes CDR1 SGHKS and CDR2 YYEKEE (reference sequence). The V and J ends lost 2 bases and 10 bases respectively, with 18 bases between them.